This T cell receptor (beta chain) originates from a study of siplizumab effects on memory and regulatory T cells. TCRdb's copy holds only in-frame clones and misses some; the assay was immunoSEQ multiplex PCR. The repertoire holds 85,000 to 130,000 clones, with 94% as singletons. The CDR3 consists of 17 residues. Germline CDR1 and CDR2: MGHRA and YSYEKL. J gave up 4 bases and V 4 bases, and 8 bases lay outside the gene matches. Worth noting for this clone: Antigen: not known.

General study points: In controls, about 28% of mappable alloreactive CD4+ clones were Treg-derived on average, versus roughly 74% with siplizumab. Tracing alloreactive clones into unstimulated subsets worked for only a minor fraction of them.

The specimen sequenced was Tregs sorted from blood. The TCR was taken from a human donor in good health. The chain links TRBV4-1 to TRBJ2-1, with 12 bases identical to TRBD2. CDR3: CASSLTSGGPVYNEQFF. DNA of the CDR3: TGCGCCAGCAGCCTGACTAGCGGGGGACCTGTGTACAATGAGCAGTTCTTC.